The 31 T cell receptor beta chains below all came from one sample that was sequenced in a study of CD8 T cells in ankylosing spondylitis. The study's findings and limits: About 8 highly homologous variants made up a TCR beta motif, and this motif appeared characteristic of ankylosing spondylitis blood.

For these receptors, no antigen is known. One entry per CDR3 protein results from TCRdb running MiXCR on the 5' RACE reads. The repertoire holds approximately 440,000 distinct CDR3 sequences, with roughly a sixth as singletons. Sequenced input: blood, either unsorted or a sorted T cell fraction (not recorded which). These receptor sequences come from a male donor with ankylosing spondylitis.

The chain combines TRBV13 with TRBJ1-6; 8 bases match TRBD1. The length of the CDR3 is 15 residues. Germline CDR1 and CDR2: PRHDT and FYEKMQ (reference sequence). J lost 10 bases, V lost 3 bases, and 8 bases had no gene match. In DNA form, the CDR3 reads TGTGCCAGCAGCTTCGGGACAGGTTGGGGGTCACCCCTCCACTTT. This encodes CASSFGTGWGSPLHF.

The rearrangement joins TRBV29-1 to TRBJ2-3; 9 bases are shared with TRBD2. The CDR3 is 14 amino acids. Germline V gene data show CDR1 as SQVTM and CDR2 as ANQGSEA. Trimming removed 1 base from V and 4 bases from J; junction bases left unmatched: 3. The CDR3 loop is CSVEGREGADTQYF. The CDR3 nucleotides are TGCAGCGTTGAAGGGCGGGAGGGCGCAGATACGCAGTATTTT.

This clonotype turned up a few times. This chain connects TRBV6-5 to TRBJ2-7; 7 bases map to TRBD1. This CDR3 region has 14 residues. V lost 2 bases and J lost 3; bases outside the gene matches: 4. CDR1 MNHEY and CDR2 SVGAGI come from the germline V gene. This CDR3 is CASSYGGQVYEQYF. The CDR3 region has the DNA TGTGCCAGCAGTTACGGAGGACAGGTCTACGAGCAGTACTTC.

The J gene is TRBJ2-3, the V gene TRBV19; D is perhaps TRBD2 (6 bases). Trimming removed 2 bases at V and 3 bases at J, with 12 bases between. CDR3 size: 15 residues. CDR1 is LNHDA and CDR2 is SQIVND in the germline V gene (reference sequence). The CDR3 protein is CASSIRRGETDTQYF. CDR3 nucleotides: TGTGCCAGTAGTATAAGGAGGGGAGAGACAGATACGCAGTATTTT.

This clonotype was seen only a few times. V usage is TRBV2 and J usage is TRBJ1-6; D is possibly TRBD1 (5 bases). Between the trimmed V and J ends, which lost 4 bases and 9 bases, there was a span of 19 bases. The CDR3 extends over 16 amino acids. Germline values: CDR1 SNHLY, CDR2 FYNNEI. The CDR3 here is CASSVAGRRSGSPLHF. As DNA, the CDR3 is TGTGCCAGCAGTGTCGCAGGGAGGCGTTCGGGTTCACCCCTCCACTTT.

The chain has TRBV7-2 and TRBJ2-4; 11 nucleotides match TRBD2. CDR1 SGHTA and CDR2 FQGNSA come from the germline V gene. This CDR3 has 18 residues. V was pared by 5 bases and J by 0 bases, with 9 bases of the junction left unmatched. CDR3 protein: CASSVTGTSGLAKNIQYF. CDR3 coding DNA: TGTGCCAGCAGCGTTACCGGGACTAGCGGACTAGCCAAAAACATTCAGTACTTC.

This clonotype turned up a few times. One junction end does not reproduce the germline sequence, and a read error may be involved. This sequence joins TRBV11-3 and TRBJ2-1; D not certain. CDR1 is SGHNT, CDR2 YENEEA, per germline. The CDR3 loop spans 12 amino acids. The CDR3 nucleotides are TGTGCCAGCACCTTAAGAGACAATGAGCAGTTCTTC. Translation gives CASTLRDNEQFF.

The CDR3 loop reads CASSEWRTDTDTQYF. CDR3 DNA: TGTGCCAGCAGTGAATGGCGGACAGACACAGATACGCAGTATTTT. The rearrangement links TRBV6-1 to TRBJ2-3; D might be TRBD1 (6 bases). This CDR3 spans 15 amino acids. Trimming took 2 bases from V and 2 from J, leaving 11 bases between them. Germline CDR1 MNHNS, CDR2 SASEGT.

CDR3 loop: CASSIPGAANTEAFF. The CDR3 coding sequence is TGTGCCAGTAGTATCCCGGGAGCGGCGAACACTGAAGCTTTCTTT. The J gene is TRBJ1-1, the V gene TRBV19; D unresolved. CDR3 size: 15 residues. Per germline, CDR1 LNHDA and CDR2 SQIVND (reference sequence). The germline V and J ends were trimmed by 3 bases and 1 base, with 12 bases remaining between them.

The table lists this clonotype with a few counts. The gene calls are TRBV20-1 and TRBJ2-3, with TRBD2 identical over 7 bases. Germline CDR1 and CDR2: DFQATT and SNEGSKA (reference sequence). The CDR3 totals 15 residues. V dropped 0 bases and J dropped 6; count of bases not matched to a gene: 9. The CDR3 DNA sequence: TGCAGTGCTAGAGATTCGGGACTACCGAGTGATACGCAGTATTTT. This codes for CSARDSGLPSDTQYF.

This clonotype has just a few counts. The V call is TRBV7-3, the J call TRBJ2-1, with D possibly matching TRBD1 (6 bases). Trimming stripped 5 bases from V and 4 bases from J, with 18 bases between. Germline CDR1 reads SGHTA; CDR2 reads FQGTGA. CDR3 size: 16 residues. CDR3 residues: CASSHKQGTGYNEQFF. Here the CDR3 DNA reads TGTGCCAGCAGCCATAAACAGGGTACGGGGTACAATGAGCAGTTCTTC.

This clonotype was seen more than once but under ten times. The rearrangement links TRBV27 to TRBJ2-1, with D tentatively TRBD1 (7 bases). The CDR3 sequence is 16 residues long. Germline loops: CDR1 MNHEY, CDR2 SMNVEV (reference sequence). V dropped 8 bases and J dropped 1 base, with 18 bases sitting between them. The CDR3 reads CASGDFDRESYNEQFF. The DNA for the CDR3 is TGTGCCAGCGGGGACTTTGACAGGGAATCCTACAATGAGCAGTTCTTC.

The sample holds one count of this clonotype. Here the CDR3 DNA reads TGTGCCAGCAGGAGGGTCACGGTCCGGGAGGATCAGGGAAGGGAAGCTTTCTTT. It yields the protein CASRRVTVREDQGREAFF. The chain carries TRBV6-1 and TRBJ1-1, with TRBD1 as a possible D gene (5 bases). The CDR3 covers 18 residues. Germline assignment: CDR1 MNHNS and CDR2 SASEGT. Trimming cost V 6 bases and J 8 bases, with 31 bases left between them.

The sample holds many counts of this clonotype. The chain carries TRBV7-2 and TRBJ2-1; 7 bases match TRBD2. V was clipped by 3 bases and J by 1 base; unmatched bases: 6. The CDR3 has 16 residues. Germline V CDR1 and CDR2: SGHTA, FQGNSA. CDR3 bases: TGTGCCAGCAGCTTGAGTTCTAGCGGATCCTACAATGAGCAGTTCTTC. Translating it yields CASSLSSSGSYNEQFF.

Only a few counts were recorded for this clonotype. This chain connects TRBV6-2 or TRBV6-3 to TRBJ2-7, with 8 bases that match TRBD1. Trimming cost V 0 bases and J 2 bases; bases outside gene matches: 15. CDR3 length equals 19 residues. The germline CDR1 and CDR2 sequences are MNHEY and SVGEGT. The CDR3 loop reads CASSYSTRQGRIRTYEQYF. The CDR3 bases are TGTGCCAGCAGTTACTCGACAAGACAGGGGAGGATCCGAACCTACGAGCAGTACTTC.

In DNA, the CDR3 is TGTGCCAGCATCCCCAGAGCCAGTATTGAAAAACTGTTTTTT. Protein sequence: CASIPRASIEKLFF. The J gene is TRBJ1-4, the V gene TRBV5-5; no reliable D call. Germline values: CDR1 SGHKS, CDR2 YYEKEE (reference sequence). The CDR3 is 14 amino acids. The V end lost 6 bases, the J end lost 7 bases, and 16 bases lay between the germline ends.

The rearrangement links TRBV15 to TRBJ2-3; no firm D call. The CDR3 extends over 17 amino acids. V lost 0 bases and J 1 base, leaving 14 bases between the germline ends. Germline V lookup: CDR1 LNHNV, CDR2 YYDKDF (reference sequence). CDR3 DNA: TGTGCCACCAGCAGAGATTCCCCCTGGTCTGGCACAGATACGCAGTATTTT. It yields the protein CATSRDSPWSGTDTQYF.

This clonotype was recorded a few times. J is TRBJ2-2 and V is TRBV11-3; no clear D. CDR3 length equals 13 residues. V was trimmed by 3 bases and J by 3 bases, leaving 5 bases between them. Germline V gene lookup returns CDR1 SGHNT and CDR2 YENEEA. CDR3 region: CASSLTYTGELFF. The DNA for the CDR3 is TGTGCCAGCAGCTTGACTTACACCGGGGAGCTGTTTTTT.

This clonotype showed up just a few times. V is TRBV4-1 and J is TRBJ1-4; the D is unclear. From germline, CDR1 is MGHRA and CDR2 YSYEKL. V lost 4 bases to trimming and J lost 7 bases, with 19 bases between them. The CDR3 covers 16 residues. The CDR3 loop reads CASSPGVREESEKLFF. CDR3 nucleotide sequence: TGCGCCAGCAGCCCCGGGGTGAGGGAAGAGTCTGAAAAACTGTTTTTT.

This clonotype was detected a few times. The gene calls are TRBV20-1 and TRBJ2-1, with D possibly being TRBD2 (6 bases). The CDR3 length is 14 residues. CDR1 and CDR2 from the germline V gene are DFQATT and SNEGSKA (reference sequence). V gave up 5 bases and J gave up 7 bases, with 18 bases separating them. The CDR3 nucleotides are TGCAGTGCTCCCCGGGACTCCTCTGGGAATGAGCAGTTCTTC. Amino acid sequence: CSAPRDSSGNEQFF.

This clonotype was counted a few times. The chain recombines TRBV20-1 with TRBJ2-3, with D possibly being TRBD2 (5 bases). Looked up from germline, CDR1 is DFQATT and CDR2 is SNEGSKA (reference sequence). This CDR3 region has 14 residues. V was clipped by 3 bases and J by 0 bases, with 10 bases between them. The CDR3 DNA reads as TGCAGTGCTAGTAGCGTAACTAGCACAGATACGCAGTATTTT. It codes for CSASSVTSTDTQYF.

This clonotype occurred a few times. This chain connects TRBV30 to TRBJ2-7, with 9 bases matching TRBD1. There are 15 residues in the CDR3. Germline loops: CDR1 GTSNPN, CDR2 SVGIG (reference sequence). Unmatched junction bases numbered 10, after V lost 4 bases and J lost 3 bases. CDR3 residues: CAWTPGDRDDYEQYF. As DNA, the CDR3 is TGTGCCTGGACCCCAGGGGACAGGGACGACTACGAGCAGTACTTC.

The chain links TRBV10-3 to TRBJ2-3; 11 positions match TRBD1. The CDR3 is made up of 13 amino acids. Unmatched junction bases numbered 2, after V lost 10 bases and J lost 2 bases. Germline assignment: CDR1 ENHRY and CDR2 SYGVKD. DNA of the CDR3: TGTGCCAGGGACAGGGGGTACACAGATACGCAGTATTTT. It encodes CARDRGYTDTQYF.

V is TRBV24-1 and J is TRBJ1-2; no definite D call. The germline V gene has CDR1 KGHDR and CDR2 SFDVKD. This CDR3 comprises 12 residues. Trimming shortened V by 3 bases and J by 5 bases, and 6 bases separated the two germline ends. The CDR3 DNA is TGTGCCACCAGTGATGGGATTTATGGCTACACCTTC. This sequence encodes CATSDGIYGYTF.

This clonotype was detected a few times. The chain employs TRBV20-1 and TRBJ2-5; 9 bases align to TRBD2. CDR3 size: 15 residues. With V trimmed by 1 base and J by 7 bases, 10 bases remained unmatched. CDR1 and CDR2 from the germline V gene are DFQATT and SNEGSKA (reference sequence). The CDR3 spells CSARGEREAVGTQYF. CDR3 in DNA: TGCAGTGCTAGAGGAGAGCGGGAGGCCGTCGGGACCCAGTACTTC.

The table lists this clonotype with many counts. The rearrangement joins TRBV12-3 or TRBV12-4 to TRBJ1-5; D may be TRBD1 (5 bases). This CDR3 comprises 13 residues. The germline V and J ends were trimmed by 7 bases and 7 bases, with 14 bases remaining between them. The CDR3 sequence: CASKIAGWQPQHF. Here the CDR3 DNA reads TGTGCCAGCAAAATCGCAGGGTGGCAGCCCCAGCATTTT.

V is TRBV20-1 and J is TRBJ2-7; TRBD2 agrees at 10 bases. The V and J ends lost 0 bases and 7 bases, in that order; junction bases with no gene match: 6. The CDR3 is made up of 14 amino acids. Germline lookup yields CDR1 DFQATT and CDR2 SNEGSKA (reference sequence). The CDR3 sequence: CSARDSGRSREQYF. In DNA form, the CDR3 reads TGCAGTGCTAGAGATAGCGGGAGGAGTCGAGAGCAGTACTTC.

This clonotype was observed a handful of times. This chain uses TRBV4-3 with TRBJ2-7; weak D call: TRBD2 (5 bases). From germline, CDR1 is LGHNA and CDR2 YSLEER. This CDR3 has 18 residues. Trimming left V 4 bases short and J 0 bases short, with 22 bases between. CDR3 sequence: CASSRALSDSAFSYEQYF. The CDR3 region has the DNA TGCGCCAGCAGCCGGGCCCTCAGTGATAGCGCGTTCTCCTACGAGCAGTACTTC.

This clonotype was observed a handful of times. The V gene is TRBV5-1, the J gene TRBJ2-7, with 8 bases fitting TRBD2. Germline CDR1 reads SGHRS; CDR2 reads YFSETQ. CDR3 length: 15 residues. After removal of 4 bases from V and 5 bases from J, the junction contained 11 bases not matched to a gene. In nucleotides, the CDR3 is TGCGCCAGCAGCCACACTAGCGGCCTCAAGCACGAGCAGTACTTC. This gives the protein CASSHTSGLKHEQYF.

This clonotype was detected a few times. The chain has TRBV28 and TRBJ1-3, with 7 bases that match TRBD1. Germline-derived CDR1 and CDR2 are MDHEN and SYDVKM. CDR3 length: 13 residues. V shed 4 bases and J 7 bases; nucleotides not matched to a gene: 4. The CDR3 is CASSSTGWNTIYF. The CDR3 bases are TGTGCCAGCAGTTCGACAGGGTGGAACACCATATATTTT.

The CDR3 sequence is CAWSVNRLTGELFF. Written as DNA, the CDR3 is TGTGCCTGGAGTGTTAACAGGCTCACCGGGGAGCTGTTTTTT. J is TRBJ2-2 and V is TRBV30, with D tentatively TRBD1 (5 bases). Germline lookup yields CDR1 GTSNPN and CDR2 SVGIG (reference sequence). This CDR3 is built from 14 residues. V was trimmed by 0 bases and J by 4 bases, leaving 9 bases between them.